The source of this T cell receptor (beta chain) is a study of response to subunit inactivated influenza vaccine. This clonotype was detected only a few times. TCRdb called the RT-PCR reads again in MiXCR, with one record for every CDR3 protein. The sample yields just under 550,000 distinct CDR3 sequences, less than 25% seen once. The V gene's germline CDR1 is SGHVS and CDR2 FQNEAQ. This CDR3 region has 17 residues. V lost 5 bases, J lost 6 bases, and 14 bases stayed unmatched. The sample also formed part of further work on T cells expressing NK-cell markers. That source reports: UMIs were included in TCR beta cDNA generated by 5'RACE template switching.

This sample comprised CD4+ T cells sorted from PBMCs, obtained approximately 13 days after vaccination. J is TRBJ1-5 and V is TRBV7-8; TRBD1 matches at 9 bases. The TCR sequence derives from a man in his fifties who received an inactivated influenza vaccine. In DNA form, the CDR3 reads TGTGCCAGCAGCCACCAGTTGGGGACAGGGACGGCTCAGCCCCAGCATTTT. Protein product: CASSHQLGTGTAQPQHF.